This T cell receptor beta chain was captured in a study of PD-1 blockade in classical Hodgkin lymphoma. The length of the CDR3 is 13 residues. Germline CDR1 is SGHTA and CDR2 is FQGTGA. V lost 3 bases to trimming and J lost 6 bases, with 9 bases between them. Study observations and caveats: Repertoire differences lack defined causes, possibly disease activity or prior therapy. When set against healthy donors, newly diagnosed patients were reported to show lower baseline TCR diversity.

Sequenced by immunoSEQ multiplex PCR; TCRdb stores in-frame clones only, minus some. The data contain about 47,000 clones, under 95% of them singletons. The time point: newly diagnosed, previously untreated cHL patient sample. Peripheral samples used as comparators were newly diagnosed, untreated classical Hodgkin lymphoma PBMCs. This clone was seen a single time. Its antigen is not known. The chain joins TRBV7-3 to TRBJ2-1, with D perhaps matching TRBD1 or TRBD2 (5 bases each). The sample consisted of peripheral blood mononuclear cells (PBMCs). The sequence came from a human donor with classical Hodgkin lymphoma. In nucleotides, the CDR3 is TGTGCCAGCAGCTTGGGGGAGCTCAATGAGCAGTTCTTC. It codes for CASSLGELNEQFF.